The clone carrying this TCR beta chain came up many times. What it recognizes is unknown. Patients aged 18 to 65 had newly diagnosed hyperthyroidism lasting under 2 months. Germline assignment: CDR1 SGHRS and CDR2 YFSETQ. The CDR3 sequence is 15 residues long. With 0 bases removed from V and 1 base from J, the gap between germline ends came to 9 bases. The data were taken from a study of T cells in Graves' hyperthyroidism and ophthalmopathy. RNA transcripts provided the source from which TCR beta CDR3 regions were amplified. An initial round of RT-PCR targeting the TCR CDR3 relied on the HTBI primer set. From the multiplex PCR reads, TCRdb called clonotypes with MiXCR, one entry per CDR3 protein. The sample comprises nearly 600,000 distinct CDR3 sequences, over 11% of which are singletons, and roughly 6.2% rests with the top ten. Whole-study findings and limits: Separation of ophthalmopathy from stable hyperthyroidism was achieved by a 13 V-J model.

The sequence was obtained from a woman in her 30s with Graves' hyperthyroidism that later progressed to Graves' ophthalmopathy. What was sequenced was blood. The chain joins TRBV5-1 to TRBJ2-3; D gene uncertain. Here the CDR3 DNA reads TGCGCCAGCAGCTTGGAAGGCGAGGGCACAGATACGCAGTATTTT. Protein: CASSLEGEGTDTQYF.